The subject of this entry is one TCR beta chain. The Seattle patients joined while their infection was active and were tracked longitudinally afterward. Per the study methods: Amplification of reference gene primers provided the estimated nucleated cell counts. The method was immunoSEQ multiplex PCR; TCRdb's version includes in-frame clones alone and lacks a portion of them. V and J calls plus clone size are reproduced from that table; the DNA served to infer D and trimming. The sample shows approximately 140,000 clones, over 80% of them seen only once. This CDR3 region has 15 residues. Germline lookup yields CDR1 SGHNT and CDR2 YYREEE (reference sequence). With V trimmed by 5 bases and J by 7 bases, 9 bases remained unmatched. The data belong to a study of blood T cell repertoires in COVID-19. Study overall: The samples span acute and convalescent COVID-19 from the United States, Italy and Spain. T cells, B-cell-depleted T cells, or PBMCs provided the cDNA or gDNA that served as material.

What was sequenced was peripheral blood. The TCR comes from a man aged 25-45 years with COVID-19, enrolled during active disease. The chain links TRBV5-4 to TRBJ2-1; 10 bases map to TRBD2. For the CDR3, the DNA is TGTGCCAGCAGGGTGAGCGGGAGGGTGGAGAATGAGCAGTTCTTC. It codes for CASRVSGRVENEQFF.